This TCR delta chain is drawn from a study of gamma-delta T cells after stem cell transplantation. TCRdb applied CATT to the RT-PCR reads for clone calling. This table holds roughly 5,400 delta-chain clones, approximately 9.9% found once. CDR1 is GEAIGNYY, CDR2 EKD, per germline. The CDR3 contains 22 residues. V shed 0 bases, J shed 2 bases, and the junction held 17 bases outside the gene matches. This clone was seen more than once but under ten times. The chain employs TRDV2 and TRDJ3; 8 bases are shared with TRDD3. Material for sequencing was gamma-delta T cells. The receptor's source is a human donor. It is not recorded whose cells these are; they may come from a transplant donor. This CDR3 is CACDTVRGSGGLSTWDTRQMFF. CDR3 nucleotide sequence: TGTGCCTGTGACACCGTAAGGGGCTCTGGGGGACTATCAACCTGGGACACCCGACAGATGTTTTTC.